The 13 T cell receptor beta chains below come from one sample, sequenced in a study of CD4 and CD8 cells across lung adenocarcinoma regions. TCRdb ran MiXCR on the PCR reads and lists one entry per CDR3 protein. The table has approximately 20,000 distinct CDR3 sequences, 46% seen once. Sequencing was carried out using CD4+ T cells from the margin of a lung tumor. The receptors stem from a male donor with lung adenocarcinoma. The CD4 and CD8 labels of this study may be unreliable.

The gene calls are TRBV25-1 and TRBJ1-5; the D gene could be TRBD1 or TRBD2 (5 bases each). The DNA end is more similar to TRBJ2-5, so the J call may be wrong. The CDR3 has 15 residues. Germline V lookup: CDR1 MGHDK, CDR2 SYGVNS. The CDR3 DNA reads TGTGCCAGCAGTGTCCGGGACCTCCGCCGGGCCACCCAGTACTTC. It encodes CASSVRDLRRATQYF.

V is TRBV27 and J is TRBJ2-1; the D call may be TRBD1 or TRBD2 (5 bases each). Trimming took off 6 bases at V and 0 bases at J, with 21 bases between the two ends. The CDR3 has 18 residues. Per the germline V gene, CDR1 is MNHEY and CDR2 is SMNVEV (reference sequence). CDR3 residues: CASRVSARGLNSYNEQFF. CDR3 coding DNA: TGTGCCAGCAGAGTGTCGGCGAGGGGCCTTAACTCCTACAATGAGCAGTTCTTC.

The rearrangement uses TRBV20-1 and TRBJ2-1; no clear D gene. The CDR3 extends over 12 amino acids. V was pared by 4 bases and J by 5 bases, with 9 bases between. CDR1 and CDR2 (germline): DFQATT, SNEGSKA (reference sequence). CDR3 DNA: TGCAGTGCTATACCCTCTAACAATGAGCAGTTCTTC. Translation gives CSAIPSNNEQFF.

Details on this clonotype: One end of the junction is discordant with germline, which a read error may explain. The rearrangement joins TRBV6-5 to TRBJ2-2; a possible D gene is TRBD2 (6 bases). The CDR3 consists of 15 residues. Germline assignment: CDR1 MNHEY and CDR2 SVGAGI. This CDR3 is CASRLQSGSPGEQFF. DNA of the CDR3: TGTGCCAGCAGACTCCAGTCCGGGAGTCCCGGGGAGCAGTTTTTT.

In its sample, this clonotype was seen once. The genes are TRBV10-2 and TRBJ2-3, with a weak D call TRBD1 (6 bases). Germline V lookup: CDR1 WSHSY, CDR2 SAAADI. V was clipped by 7 bases and J by 9 bases, with 20 bases between them. The CDR3 is made up of 14 amino acids. CDR3 DNA sequence: TGCGCCAGCACCCGGCTGTCAGGGGAAGACACGCAGTATTTT. It codes for CASTRLSGEDTQYF.

There are a few counts of this clonotype. The chain combines TRBV15 with TRBJ2-3; D perhaps matches TRBD2 (6 bases). V was trimmed by 0 bases and J by 6 bases, leaving 13 bases between them. Germline CDR1 is LNHNV and CDR2 is YYDKDF (reference sequence). The CDR3 runs to 15 residues. The CDR3 DNA reads TGTGCCACCAGCAGAGATCGGGACTCTTGGGATACGCAGTATTTT. As protein: CATSRDRDSWDTQYF.

This clonotype was picked up a small number of times. This chain connects TRBV6-5 to TRBJ2-1; unclear D gene. The last part of the DNA fits TRBJ2-5 better; the J call may be wrong. The germline V gene encodes CDR1 MNHEY and CDR2 SVGAGI. The CDR3 is made up of 15 amino acids. The CDR3 DNA follows: TGTGCCAGCAGTTACAGGCCAGCTCAACAAGAGACCCAGTACTTC. Translating gives CASSYRPAQQETQYF.

This clonotype was seen more than once but under ten times. The chain combines TRBV27 with TRBJ1-5, with no clear D. V dropped 3 bases and J dropped 4 bases, with 7 bases sitting between them. The CDR3 spans 13 residues. From germline, CDR1 is MNHEY and CDR2 SMNVEV (reference sequence). The CDR3 coding sequence is TGTGCCAGCAGTTTTTGGGGAAATCAGCCCCAGCATTTT. It yields the protein CASSFWGNQPQHF.

This clonotype was picked up one time. This chain uses TRBV25-1 with TRBJ1-1, with D unresolved. V lost 0 bases and J 4 bases, leaving 0 bases between the germline ends. CDR1 MGHDK and CDR2 SYGVNS come from the germline V gene. This CDR3 region has 11 residues. The CDR3 here is CASSEYTEAFF. DNA of the CDR3: TGTGCCAGCAGTGAATACACTGAAGCTTTCTTT.

The V gene is TRBV3-1, the J gene TRBJ2-1; 10 bases are shared with TRBD2. Germline CDR1 is LGHDT and CDR2 is YNNKEL (reference sequence). The CDR3 has 15 amino acids. V dropped 6 bases and J dropped 6; count of bases not matched to a gene: 8. In nucleotides, the CDR3 is TGTGCCAGCAGGCCCGGGACTAGCGAATTCAATGAGCAGTTCTTC. Translated, it gives CASRPGTSEFNEQFF.

This clonotype was seen repeatedly, ten times or more. The J gene is TRBJ2-4, the V gene TRBV4-1; 7 nucleotides align to TRBD2. CDR1 MGHRA and CDR2 YSYEKL come from the germline V gene. With 6 bases clipped from V and 1 base from J, the junction kept 6 bases outside the gene matches. This CDR3 is 15 amino acids long. CDR3 loop: CASSPSGTAKNIQYF. In DNA form, the CDR3 reads TGCGCCAGCAGTCCCAGCGGGACTGCCAAAAACATTCAGTACTTC.

J is TRBJ1-1 and V is TRBV4-1; TRBD1 matches at 7 bases. The CDR3 spans 18 residues. Germline trimming cut 0 bases from V and 3 bases from J; bases unmatched to any gene: 13. Germline assignment: CDR1 MGHRA and CDR2 YSYEKL. The CDR3 region has the DNA TGCGCCAGCAGCCAAGAACGAAGGCACTCAGGGGGGGACACTGAAGCTTTCTTT. Translated: CASSQERRHSGGDTEAFF.

CDR3 nucleotide sequence: TGTGCCAGCAGCTTGTACAACTCCTACGAGCAGTACTTC. This codes for CASSLYNSYEQYF. This chain uses TRBV5-6 with TRBJ2-7; D uncertain. CDR3 length: 13 residues. Germline V CDR1 and CDR2: SGHDT, YYEEEE. The V end was cut by 1 base, the J end by 0 bases, with 5 bases between.